These 15 T cell receptor beta chains originate from one sample sequenced in a study of blood T cells in healthy people across ages. Sample-barcoded 5' priming and a J-beta primer mix drove a second PCR of roughly 6 to 12 cycles. MiXCR, run by TCRdb on the 5' RACE reads, gives a single entry per CDR3 protein. The sample includes some 1,800,000 distinct CDR3 sequences, about two fifths of them seen just once. The sequencing input was blood. These receptors originate from a human donor in good health.

The chain links TRBV20-1 to TRBJ2-3; the D is unclear. This CDR3 has 12 residues. V lost 3 bases and J lost 1, with 5 bases in between. Germline CDR1 and CDR2: DFQATT and SNEGSKA (reference sequence). Written as DNA, the CDR3 is TGCAGTGCTAGTGCGGGCACAGATACGCAGTATTTT. This gives the protein CSASAGTDTQYF.

In regard to this clonotype: The junction and the germline gene differ at one end; a read error may be behind it. The chain is built from TRBV7-7 and TRBJ1-6; D remains ambiguous. In germline, CDR1 is SSHAT, CDR2 FNYEAQ (reference sequence). The CDR3 has 22 amino acids. The CDR3 protein is CASSNLRTSEVYSSSYNSPLHF. CDR3 DNA sequence: TGTGCTAGCAGTAATCTTCGAACGAGCGAGGTCTACTCGAGCTCCTATAATTCACCCCTCCACTTT.

This chain links TRBV12-3 or TRBV12-4 with TRBJ2-4, with D tentatively TRBD2 (5 bases). The CDR3 contains 14 residues. V dropped 1 base and J dropped 13 bases, with 17 bases sitting between them. This CDR3 reads CASSLVEAWWEQYF. DNA of the CDR3: TGTGCCAGCAGTTTAGTGGAGGCATGGTGGGAGCAGTACTTC.

V is TRBV7-9 and J is TRBJ2-3; no reliable D call. The germline gives CDR1 SEHNR, CDR2 FQNEAQ (reference sequence). This CDR3 has 13 amino acids. The DNA of the CDR3 is TGTTCCTGCCTGCCCAAACTCACAGATACGCAGTATTTT. Amino acid sequence: CSCLPKLTDTQYF.

In this sample, this clonotype turned up a few times. The genes are TRBV13 and TRBJ1-5; D gene uncertain. The CDR3 loop spans 15 amino acids. The V end was cut by 0 bases, the J end by 2 bases, with 8 bases between. Germline CDR1 reads PRHDT; CDR2 reads FYEKMQ (reference sequence). The CDR3 DNA follows: TGTGCCAGCAGCTTAGGCCCGGCTGGCAATCAGCCCCAGCATTTT. Protein sequence: CASSLGPAGNQPQHF.

This clonotype has more than one count but fewer than ten. V is TRBV7-9 and J is TRBJ2-3, with D possibly matching TRBD1 (6 bases). Trimming left V 6 bases short and J 4 bases short, with 11 bases between. This CDR3 comprises 13 residues. Germline assignment: CDR1 SEHNR and CDR2 FQNEAQ (reference sequence). As DNA, the CDR3 is TGTGCCAGCAGTCACAGGGATTCAGATACGCAGTATTTT. Protein: CASSHRDSDTQYF.

V gene TRBV7-9 combines with J gene TRBJ1-1; weak D call: TRBD1 (5 bases). The ends were cut back, 2 bases at V and 8 bases at J, with 15 bases in the middle. Germline V gene lookup returns CDR1 SEHNR and CDR2 FQNEAQ (reference sequence). The CDR3 consists of 14 residues. The CDR3 is CASSLPTSRGEAFF. In nucleotides, the CDR3 is TGTGCCAGCAGCTTACCTACTTCCCGGGGGGAAGCTTTCTTT.

The CDR3 coding sequence is TGTGCCAGCAGCCAAGATCTAACTAGCGGGGGCCTTACCTACGAGCAGTACTTC. Protein sequence: CASSQDLTSGGLTYEQYF. The chain employs TRBV4-2 and TRBJ2-7; 11 bases agree with TRBD2. Germline values: CDR1 LGHNA, CDR2 YNFKEQ. V was clipped by 0 bases and J by 2 bases; unmatched bases: 9. The CDR3 has 18 amino acids.

The chain links TRBV20-1 to TRBJ2-5; no definite D call. Trimming stripped 0 bases from V and 5 bases from J, with 10 bases between. Germline assignment: CDR1 DFQATT and CDR2 SNEGSKA (reference sequence). The CDR3 is made up of 13 amino acids. This chain's CDR3 is CSARDPGPETQYF. The CDR3 DNA sequence: TGCAGTGCTAGAGATCCGGGCCCCGAGACCCAGTACTTC.

The J gene is TRBJ2-7, the V gene TRBV19; possibly TRBD2 for D (5 bases). There are 13 residues in the CDR3. The germline V gene encodes CDR1 LNHDA and CDR2 SQIVND (reference sequence). The V end lost 4 bases, the J end lost 10 bases, and 17 bases lay between the germline ends. The CDR3 loop is CASSRALRDAQYF. The CDR3 bases are TGTGCCAGTAGTAGGGCACTCCGGGATGCCCAGTACTTC.

This clonotype was recorded once. This sequence joins TRBV10-3 and TRBJ2-1, with D maybe TRBD1 (5 bases). The CDR3 length is 17 residues. The V gene's germline CDR1 is ENHRY and CDR2 SYGVKD. V dropped 8 bases and J dropped 0 bases, with 20 bases sitting between them. CDR3 amino acids: CAIGANRGSSSYNEQFF. CDR3 sequence (DNA): TGTGCCATCGGAGCTAATAGGGGCTCTAGCTCCTACAATGAGCAGTTCTTC.

The chain links TRBV15 to TRBJ1-4; D gene ambiguous. V shed 0 bases and J shed 8 bases, with 10 bases lying between them. Germline V gene sequence: CDR1 LNHNV, CDR2 YYDKDF (reference sequence). There are 14 residues in the CDR3. The CDR3 protein is CATSRDGPIEKLFF. In DNA form, the CDR3 reads TGTGCCACCAGCAGAGACGGACCTATCGAAAAACTGTTTTTT.

The rearrangement joins TRBV3-1 to TRBJ2-1, with TRBD2 matching over 10 bases. Germline-derived CDR1 and CDR2 are LGHDT and YNNKEL (reference sequence). CDR3 length: 15 residues. The trim removed 1 base at V and 6 bases at J, leaving 3 bases unmatched. The CDR3 spells CASSQAERGGNEQFF. The DNA for the CDR3 is TGTGCCAGCAGCCAAGCTGAGCGGGGGGGCAATGAGCAGTTCTTC.

V is TRBV9 and J is TRBJ1-1; 8 nucleotides line up with TRBD1. Germline V gene data show CDR1 as SGDLS and CDR2 as YYNGEE. The CDR3 is made up of 15 amino acids. The V and J ends lost 4 bases and 1 base, in that order; junction bases with no gene match: 6. CDR3 in DNA: TGTGCCAGCAGCCCACAGGGGGGCAGGAACACTGAAGCTTTCTTT. It encodes CASSPQGGRNTEAFF.

A few counts support this clonotype. Just one base apart from a much larger clone, this may be a read error. V usage is TRBV4-2 and J usage is TRBJ2-5; 10 nucleotides align to TRBD2. CDR1 and CDR2 from the germline V gene are LGHNA and YNFKEQ. Trimming removed 0 bases from V and 11 bases from J; junction bases left unmatched: 15. The CDR3 contains 17 residues. The CDR3 sequence: CASSQESSILAGNEQYF. CDR3 bases: TGTGCCAGCAGCCAAGAATCGAGTATACTAGCGGGGAATGAGCAGTACTTC.